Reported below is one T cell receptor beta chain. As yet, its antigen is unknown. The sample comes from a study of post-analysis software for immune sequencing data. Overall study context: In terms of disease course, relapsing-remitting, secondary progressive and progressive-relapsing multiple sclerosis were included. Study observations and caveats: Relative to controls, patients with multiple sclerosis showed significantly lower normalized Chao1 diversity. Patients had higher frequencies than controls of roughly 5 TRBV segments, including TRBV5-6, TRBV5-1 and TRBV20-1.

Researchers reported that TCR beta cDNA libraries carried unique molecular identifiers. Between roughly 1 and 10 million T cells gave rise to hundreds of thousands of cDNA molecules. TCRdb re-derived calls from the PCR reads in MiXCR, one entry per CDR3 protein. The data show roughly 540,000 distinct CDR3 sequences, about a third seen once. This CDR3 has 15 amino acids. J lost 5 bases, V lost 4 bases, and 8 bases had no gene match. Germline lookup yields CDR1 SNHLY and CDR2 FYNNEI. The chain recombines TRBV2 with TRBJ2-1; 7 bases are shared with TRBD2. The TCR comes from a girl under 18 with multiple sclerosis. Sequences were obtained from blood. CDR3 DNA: TGTGCCAGCAGTGCGGAGGGGAGGGGACACAATGAGCAGTTCTTC. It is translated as CASSAEGRGHNEQFF.